What follows are 25 T cell receptor beta chains derived from one specimen sequenced in a study of blood T cell repertoires in COVID-19. Profiled with immunoSEQ multiplex PCR; TCRdb holds only in-frame clones, not every one. Of about 70,000 clones listed, 86% were seen once; the top ten hold approximately 4.1%. The specimen sequenced was peripheral blood. These receptors were collected from a man between 65 and 80 years old with active COVID-19.

This chain joins TRBV7-9 and TRBJ2-2; 13 bases are shared with TRBD2. The CDR3 has 15 amino acids. Germline CDR1 SEHNR, CDR2 FQNEAQ (reference sequence). After removal of 4 bases from V and 5 bases from J, the junction contained 1 base not matched to a gene. This CDR3 reads CASSWGLAGTGELFF. DNA for the CDR3: TGTGCCAGCAGCTGGGGACTAGCGGGGACCGGGGAGCTGTTTTTT.

The gene calls are TRBV27 and TRBJ1-1; D perhaps matches TRBD1 (6 bases). V lost 2 bases to trimming and J lost 0 bases, with 13 bases between them. The CDR3 has 16 amino acids. Germline CDR1 is MNHEY and CDR2 is SMNVEV (reference sequence). CDR3 protein: CASSLAGGLMNTEAFF. CDR3 DNA sequence: TGTGCCAGCAGTTTAGCTGGGGGCCTCATGAACACTGAAGCTTTCTTT.

The chain links TRBV6-5 to TRBJ2-2; 9 nucleotides match TRBD1. This CDR3 has 15 residues. Germline CDR1 and CDR2: MNHEY and SVGAGI. The J segment lost 5 bases and the V segment lost 6 bases, leaving 7 bases of the junction unmatched. CDR3 sequence reads: CASRDDRGWTGELFF. CDR3 bases: TGTGCCAGCAGGGACGACAGGGGGTGGACCGGGGAGCTGTTTTTT.

This clone was counted a single time. V is TRBV14 and J is TRBJ1-2; D possibly corresponds to TRBD1 (5 bases). V lost 0 bases, J lost 2 bases, and 10 bases lay in between. Germline V gene sequence: CDR1 SGHDN, CDR2 FVKESK. CDR3 length: 15 residues. DNA of the CDR3: TGTGCCAGCAGCCAAGAGGGGGGTCCCAACTATGGCTACACCTTC. It translates to CASSQEGGPNYGYTF.

This chain uses TRBV6-4 with TRBJ2-2; no firm D call. V lost 7 bases to trimming and J lost 3 bases, with 9 bases between them. The germline CDR1 and CDR2 sequences are MRHNA and SNTAGT. This CDR3 is 13 amino acids long. The chain's CDR3 is CASTDTDTGELFF. CDR3 in DNA: TGTGCCAGCACCGACACAGACACCGGGGAGCTGTTTTTT.

A single count supports this clone. This chain links TRBV30 with TRBJ2-7, with 8 bases lining up with TRBD2. This CDR3 region has 15 residues. CDR1 is GTSNPN, CDR2 SVGIG, per germline (reference sequence). Losses at the gene ends were 2 bases for V and 5 bases for J; bases not matched to a gene: 11. CDR3 nucleotides: TGTGCCTGGAGTTCCCCCCTTCGCGGGAGGCACGAGCAGTACTTC. It yields the protein CAWSSPLRGRHEQYF.

The V call is TRBV6-5, the J call TRBJ2-1; perhaps TRBD2 as D (5 bases). The CDR3 covers 15 residues. V lost 2 bases and J lost 6, with 14 bases in between. The germline CDR1 and CDR2 sequences are MNHEY and SVGAGI. The CDR3 sequence is CASSYPGPGINEQFF. In DNA form, the CDR3 reads TGTGCCAGCAGTTACCCAGGCCCGGGGATCAATGAGCAGTTCTTC.

The chain combines TRBV6-2 or TRBV6-3 with TRBJ1-1, with 7 nucleotides matching TRBD1. The CDR3 runs 13 residues. Trimming took 0 bases from V and 5 from J; bases not matched to a gene: 0. The germline gives CDR1 MNHEY, CDR2 SVGEGT. CDR3 in DNA: TGTGCCAGCAGTTACTCGACAGGGACTGAAGCTTTCTTT. Its protein product is CASSYSTGTEAFF.

This clone has a single count. The chain carries TRBV4-3 and TRBJ2-1; TRBD1 matches 10 bases. The CDR3 has 16 residues. CDR1 is LGHNA and CDR2 is YSLEER in the germline V gene. Unmatched junction bases numbered 3, after V lost 2 bases and J lost 2 bases. The CDR3 region is CASSQPGQGAYNEQFF. In nucleotides, the CDR3 is TGCGCCAGCAGCCAACCCGGACAGGGGGCCTACAATGAGCAGTTCTTC.

This clone was observed a single time. The chain employs TRBV19 and TRBJ1-5, with 7 bases identical to TRBD1. After removal of 0 bases from V and 5 bases from J, the junction contained 4 bases not matched to a gene. The CDR3 contains 15 residues. Germline values: CDR1 LNHDA, CDR2 SQIVND (reference sequence). The CDR3 DNA follows: TGTGCCAGTAGTATAGATAGGGGACAGCATCAGCCCCAGCATTTT. Translating it yields CASSIDRGQHQPQHF.

The chain combines TRBV5-1 with TRBJ2-1; 9 bases are a match to TRBD1. V gave up 4 bases and J gave up 12 bases; unmatched junction bases: 8. Germline V gene sequence: CDR1 SGHRS, CDR2 YFSETQ. The CDR3 loop spans 13 amino acids. CDR3 amino acids: CASSTGTGLMQFF. CDR3 in DNA: TGCGCCAGCAGCACCGGGACAGGGTTGATGCAGTTCTTC.

The chain links TRBV7-2 to TRBJ2-7, with D possibly being TRBD2 (8 bases). V lost 3 bases and J 6 bases, leaving 18 bases between the germline ends. The CDR3 is 15 residues long. CDR1 is SGHTA and CDR2 is FQGNSA in the germline V gene. The CDR3, as DNA: TGTGCCAGCAGCTTCGGACTAGCCCAGGGGGGCGAGCAGTACTTC. Its protein is CASSFGLAQGGEQYF.

This clone showed up just a few times. The CDR3 loop is CASSPTGGHGGAQYF. The CDR3 DNA sequence: TGTGCCAGCAGCCCGACCGGCGGCCACGGCGGTGCGCAGTATTTT. The rearrangement joins TRBV4-2 to TRBJ2-3; D call uncertain. Trimming cost V 4 bases and J 10 bases, with 21 bases left between them. The germline V gene has CDR1 LGHNA and CDR2 YNFKEQ. The CDR3 has 15 amino acids.

The chain employs TRBV5-6 and TRBJ2-5; weak D call: TRBD1 (5 bases). The germline CDR1 and CDR2 sequences are SGHDT and YYEEEE. The germline V and J ends were trimmed by 4 bases and 5 bases, with 12 bases remaining between them. CDR3 length: 13 amino acids. CDR3 residues: CASSHGHGETQYF. CDR3 coding DNA: TGTGCCAGCAGCCACGGACACGGGGAGACCCAGTACTTC.

The J gene is TRBJ2-5, the V gene TRBV5-6, with D possibly TRBD1 on 5 matching bases. V gave up 4 bases and J gave up 5 bases, with 18 bases separating them. This CDR3 has 15 amino acids. CDR1 and CDR2 from the germline V gene are SGHDT and YYEEEE. The CDR3 sequence is CASSPRARGPETQYF. DNA of the CDR3: TGTGCCAGCAGCCCCCGGGCAAGGGGCCCCGAGACCCAGTACTTC.

The chain couples TRBV5-6 to TRBJ2-2; 10 bases match TRBD1. V lost 3 bases to trimming and J lost 3 bases; unmatched junction nucleotides: 2. CDR1 and CDR2 (germline): SGHDT, YYEEEE. CDR3 size: 15 residues. CDR3 sequence: CASSWGTGDTGELFF. The CDR3 nucleotides read TGTGCCAGCAGCTGGGGGACAGGGGACACCGGGGAGCTGTTTTTT.

The chain recombines TRBV19 with TRBJ2-7; 11 nucleotides match TRBD2. CDR3 length: 15 residues. V shed 5 bases, J shed 3 bases, and the junction held 6 bases outside the gene matches. Germline CDR1 LNHDA, CDR2 SQIVND (reference sequence). The CDR3 coding sequence is TGTGCCAGTAGTCCGAGACTAGCGGGATACTACGAGCAGTACTTC. Translated: CASSPRLAGYYEQYF.

The chain uses TRBV1 and TRBJ2-1; the D segment call TRBD2 is taken from the table without a DNA check. TRBV1 is annotated as a pseudogene. The CDR3 is 11 amino acids. The CDR3 region is CTSSNPEEQFF. CDR3 DNA: TGCACCAGCAGCAACCCGGAGGAGCAGTTCTTC.

This rearrangement joins TRBV4-3 to TRBJ1-1; D is uncertain. CDR3 length: 16 amino acids. Deletions cut 0 bases from V and 7 bases from J, with 18 bases between. CDR1 and CDR2 from the germline V gene are LGHNA and YSLEER. This CDR3 is CASSQDGLGLRGEAFF. In nucleotides, the CDR3 is TGCGCCAGCAGCCAAGATGGGTTGGGTCTTCGGGGTGAAGCTTTCTTT.

With regard to this clone: This sample includes further DNA sequences coding for the same CDR3. This chain joins TRBV28 and TRBJ1-1, with TRBD1 as a possible D gene (5 bases). The CDR3 is 11 residues long. V was pared by 6 bases and J by 6 bases, with 8 bases between. CDR1 is MDHEN and CDR2 is SYDVKM in the germline V gene. The CDR3, as DNA: TGTGCCAGCAGGGGGCGGCCTGAAGCTTTCTTT. Translating gives CASRGRPEAFF. Full variable domain (outside the CDR3, taken from reference TRBV28 and TRBJ1-1): DVKVTQSSRYLVKRTGEKVFLECVQDMDHENMFWYRQDPGLGLRLIYFSYDVKMKEKGDIPEGYSVSREKKERFSLILESASTNQTSMYLCASRGRPEAFFGQGTRLTVV.

This chain uses TRBV7-9 with TRBJ2-7; maybe TRBD2 (5 bases). CDR1 and CDR2 (germline): SEHNR, FQNEAQ (reference sequence). V lost 0 bases and J 6 bases, leaving 9 bases between the germline ends. The CDR3 has 13 residues. Here the CDR3 reads CASSLATAGEQYF. The CDR3 region has the DNA TGTGCCAGCAGCTTAGCGACGGCGGGCGAGCAGTACTTC.

The genes are TRBV6-5 and TRBJ1-1; 7 bases are a match to TRBD1. Trimming took 8 bases from V and 6 from J; bases not matched to a gene: 15. The CDR3 is made up of 15 amino acids. Per the germline V gene, CDR1 is MNHEY and CDR2 is SVGAGI. The CDR3 region has the DNA TGTGCCAGCGACCCGACAGGGCCCGGGGTCTCTGAAGCTTTCTTT. This codes for CASDPTGPGVSEAFF.

Only one count was recorded for this clone. The V call is TRBV5-1, the J call TRBJ1-1; D gene unclear. CDR3 size: 13 residues. In germline, CDR1 is SGHRS, CDR2 YFSETQ. V shed 4 bases and J shed 0 bases, with 7 bases lying between them. Written as DNA, the CDR3 is TGCGCCAGCAGCCGGGAGGTGAACACTGAAGCTTTCTTT. Its translation is CASSREVNTEAFF.

The chain combines TRBV5-1 with TRBJ1-2; TRBD1 matches at 8 bases. Looked up from germline, CDR1 is SGHRS and CDR2 is YFSETQ. CDR3 length: 16 amino acids. Trimming cost V 4 bases and J 4 bases; bases outside gene matches: 12. The CDR3 here is CASSPRTGQLIYGYTF. The CDR3 region has the DNA TGCGCCAGCAGCCCCCGGACAGGGCAACTTATCTATGGCTACACCTTC.

V is TRBV6-2 or TRBV6-3 and J is TRBJ2-7; 9 bases match TRBD1. From germline, CDR1 is MNHEY and CDR2 SVGEGT. V lost 2 bases and J lost 4; bases outside the gene matches: 15. This CDR3 has 18 residues. The DNA for the CDR3 is TGTGCCAGCAGTTACACCCCCCGGTTGGGACAGGGACGTTACGAGCAGTACTTC. Amino acids: CASSYTPRLGQGRYEQYF.